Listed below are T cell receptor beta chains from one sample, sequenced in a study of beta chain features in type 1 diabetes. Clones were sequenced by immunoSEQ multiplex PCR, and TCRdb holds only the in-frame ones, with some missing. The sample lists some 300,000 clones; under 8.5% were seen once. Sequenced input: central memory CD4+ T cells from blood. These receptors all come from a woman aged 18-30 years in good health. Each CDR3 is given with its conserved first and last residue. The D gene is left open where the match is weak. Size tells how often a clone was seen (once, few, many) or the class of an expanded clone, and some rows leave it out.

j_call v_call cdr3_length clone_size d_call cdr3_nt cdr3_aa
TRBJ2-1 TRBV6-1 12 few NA TGTGCCAGCACGGATCACAGGGACAAGCAGTTCTTC CASTDHRDKQFF
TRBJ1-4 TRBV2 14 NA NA TGTGCCAGCAGTGTGGGGGGCCTTAATGAAAAACTGTTTTTT CASSVGGLNEKLFF
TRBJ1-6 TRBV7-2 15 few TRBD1 TGTGCCAGCAGCAACGGACAGGGGAACGTTTCACCCCTCCACTTT CASSNGQGNVSPLHF
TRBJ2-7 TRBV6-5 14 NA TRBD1 TGTGCCACCTCCGGGACGGGACAGGGCTACGAGCAGTACTTC CATSGTGQGYEQYF
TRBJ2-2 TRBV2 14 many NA TGTGCCAGCAGTGCCGCAGGGCTAACCGGGGAGCTGTTTTTT CASSAAGLTGELFF
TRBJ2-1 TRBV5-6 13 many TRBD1 TGTGCCAGCAGGTTACAGGGGAATTATGAGCAGTTCTTC CASRLQGNYEQFF
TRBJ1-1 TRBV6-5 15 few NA TGTGCCAGCAGTTACTGGGGACGGAAGAACACTGAAGCTTTCTTT CASSYWGRKNTEAFF
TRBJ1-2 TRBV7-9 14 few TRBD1 TGTGCCAGCAGCCGGGACAGGGGCGACTATGGCTACACCTTC CASSRDRGDYGYTF
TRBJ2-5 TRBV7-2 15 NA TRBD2 TGTGCCAGCAGCTTAGCTTCGGCTAGCGGAGCTACCCAGTACTTC CASSLASASGATQYF
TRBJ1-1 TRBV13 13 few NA TGTGCCAGCAGCCCCACCGCGGACACTGAAGCTTTCTTT CASSPTADTEAFF
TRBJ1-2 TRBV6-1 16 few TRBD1 TGTGCCAGCAGTGAAGCCCACAGAGGACAGGGAGAAGGCTACACCTTC CASSEAHRGQGEGYTF
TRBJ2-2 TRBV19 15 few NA TGTGCCAGTAGTATAAAGGGACGGAACACCGGGGAGCTGTTTTTT CASSIKGRNTGELFF
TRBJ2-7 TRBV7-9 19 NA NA TGTGCCAGCAGCCGCCTTCCCCAAGGCCAGGGGATCCTCTCCTACGAGCAGTACTTC CASSRLPQGQGILSYEQYF
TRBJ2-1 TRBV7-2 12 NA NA TGTGCCAGCAGCCCTCGGGGGCAATTGGGGTTCTTC CASSPRGQLGFF
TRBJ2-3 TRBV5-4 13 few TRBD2 TGTGCCAGCAGCTTGGAGCGGGGGAGGACGCAGTATTTT CASSLERGRTQYF
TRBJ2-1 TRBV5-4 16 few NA TGTGCCAGCAGCGCCGGTCAAGGGGGGAGGAACAATGAGCAGTTCTTC CASSAGQGGRNNEQFF
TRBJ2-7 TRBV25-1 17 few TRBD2 TGTGCCAGCAGCGAAGAGAGTGGACTAGCGGGAGTAGGCGAGCAGTACTTC CASSEESGLAGVGEQYF
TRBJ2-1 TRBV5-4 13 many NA TGTGCCAGCTCGCGCCGTTTTCGTGAGGAGCAGTTCTTC CASSRRFREEQFF
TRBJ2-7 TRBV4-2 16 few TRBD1 TGTGCCAGCAGCCAAGCGCCCGGACAGGGGTTCCGCGAGCAGTACTTC CASSQAPGQGFREQYF
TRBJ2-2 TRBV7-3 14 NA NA TGTGCCAGCAGCCCGACACGAGAGGCCGGGGAGCTGTTTTTT CASSPTREAGELFF
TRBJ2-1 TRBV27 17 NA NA TGTGCCAGCAGTCCCTGGTTGGTAGCTAGCTCCTACAATGAGCAGTTCTTC CASSPWLVASSYNEQFF
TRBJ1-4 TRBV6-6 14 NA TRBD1 TGTGCCATCAGTCGACAGGGGGCGAATGAAAAACTGTTTTTT CAISRQGANEKLFF
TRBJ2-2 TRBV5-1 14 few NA TGCGCCAGCAGCCGTTTATTAAACACCGGGGAGCTGTTTTTT CASSRLLNTGELFF
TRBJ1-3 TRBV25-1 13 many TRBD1 TGTGCCATAGTAACAGGGGATGGAAACACCATATATTTT CAIVTGDGNTIYF
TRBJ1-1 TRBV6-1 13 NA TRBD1 TGTGCCAGCAGTCGGGACAGGGTAACTGAAGCTTTCTTT CASSRDRVTEAFF
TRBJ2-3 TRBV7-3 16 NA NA TGTGCCAGCAGCTTAGCGCTGAACTTTGGCAGGGATACGCAGTATTTT CASSLALNFGRDTQYF